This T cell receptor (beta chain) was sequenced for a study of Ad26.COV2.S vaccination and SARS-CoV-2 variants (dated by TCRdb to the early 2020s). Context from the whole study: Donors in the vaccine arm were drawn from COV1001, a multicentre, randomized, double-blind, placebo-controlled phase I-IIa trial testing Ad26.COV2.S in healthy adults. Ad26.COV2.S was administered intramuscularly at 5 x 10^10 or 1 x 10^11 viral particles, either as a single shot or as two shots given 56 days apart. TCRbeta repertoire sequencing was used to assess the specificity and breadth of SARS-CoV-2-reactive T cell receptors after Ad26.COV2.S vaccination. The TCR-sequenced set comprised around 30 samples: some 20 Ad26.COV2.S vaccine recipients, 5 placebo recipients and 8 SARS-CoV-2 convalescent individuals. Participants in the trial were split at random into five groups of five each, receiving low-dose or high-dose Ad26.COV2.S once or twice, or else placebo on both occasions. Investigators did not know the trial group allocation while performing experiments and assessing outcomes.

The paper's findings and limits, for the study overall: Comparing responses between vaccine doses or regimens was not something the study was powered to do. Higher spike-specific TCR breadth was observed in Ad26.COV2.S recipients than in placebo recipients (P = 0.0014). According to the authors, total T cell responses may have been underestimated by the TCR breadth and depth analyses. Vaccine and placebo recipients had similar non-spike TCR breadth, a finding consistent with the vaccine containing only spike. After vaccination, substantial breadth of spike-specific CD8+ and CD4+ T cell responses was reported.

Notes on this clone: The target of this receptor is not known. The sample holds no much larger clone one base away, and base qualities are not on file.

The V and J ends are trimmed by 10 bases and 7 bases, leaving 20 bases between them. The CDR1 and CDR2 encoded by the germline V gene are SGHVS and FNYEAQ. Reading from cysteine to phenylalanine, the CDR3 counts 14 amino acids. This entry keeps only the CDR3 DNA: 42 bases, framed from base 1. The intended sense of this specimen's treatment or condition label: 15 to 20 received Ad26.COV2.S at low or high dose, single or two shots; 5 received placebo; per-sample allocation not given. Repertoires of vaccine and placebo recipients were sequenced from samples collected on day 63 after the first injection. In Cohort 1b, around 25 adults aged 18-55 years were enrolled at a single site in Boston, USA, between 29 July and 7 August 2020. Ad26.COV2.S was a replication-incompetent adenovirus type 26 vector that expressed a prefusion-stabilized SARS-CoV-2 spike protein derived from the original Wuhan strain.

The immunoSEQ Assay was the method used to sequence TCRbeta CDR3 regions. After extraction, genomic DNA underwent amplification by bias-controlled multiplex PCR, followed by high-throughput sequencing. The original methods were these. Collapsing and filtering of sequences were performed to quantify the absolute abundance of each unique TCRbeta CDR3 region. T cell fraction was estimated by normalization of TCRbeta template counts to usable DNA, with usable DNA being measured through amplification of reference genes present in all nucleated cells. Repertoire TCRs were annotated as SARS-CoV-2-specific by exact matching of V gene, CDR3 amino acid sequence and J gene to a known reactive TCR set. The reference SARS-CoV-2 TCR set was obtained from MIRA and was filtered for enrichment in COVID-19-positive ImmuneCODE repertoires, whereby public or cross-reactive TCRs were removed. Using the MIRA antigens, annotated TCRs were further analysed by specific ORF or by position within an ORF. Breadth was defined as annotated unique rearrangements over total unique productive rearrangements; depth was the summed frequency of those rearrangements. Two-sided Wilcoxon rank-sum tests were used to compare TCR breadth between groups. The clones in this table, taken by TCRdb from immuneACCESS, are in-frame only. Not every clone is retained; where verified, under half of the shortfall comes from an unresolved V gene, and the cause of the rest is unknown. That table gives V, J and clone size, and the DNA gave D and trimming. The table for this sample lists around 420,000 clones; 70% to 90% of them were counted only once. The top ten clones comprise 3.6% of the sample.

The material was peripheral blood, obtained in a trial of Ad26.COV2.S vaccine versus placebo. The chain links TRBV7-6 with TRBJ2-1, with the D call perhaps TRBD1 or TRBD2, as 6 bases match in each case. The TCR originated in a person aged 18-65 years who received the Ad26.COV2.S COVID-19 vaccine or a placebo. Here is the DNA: TGTGCCATCCAAACAGGGTGGGGGGAGAATGAGCAGTTCTTC. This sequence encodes CAIQTGWGENEQFF.